This T cell receptor (beta chain) was documented in a study of blood T cell repertoires in COVID-19. Study details: Italy, Spain and the United States were the sources of the convalescent and acute COVID-19 samples. T cells, B-cell-depleted T cells, or PBMCs supplied cDNA or gDNA.

Using immunoSEQ multiplex PCR, the repertoire was profiled, and TCRdb retains in-frame clones only, with some absent. Of around 180,000 clones in the sample, around 67% were seen once. The sequence came from a woman older than 75 with acute or convalescent COVID-19. The sequenced sample consisted of peripheral blood.

The CDR3 loop is CASSQGRTGDNQPQHF. In DNA form, the CDR3 reads TGTGCCAGCAGCCAAGGACGGACGGGGGACAATCAGCCCCAGCATTTT. This chain connects TRBV4-2 to TRBJ1-5, with D possibly matching TRBD1 (5 bases). Trimming stripped 1 base from V and 3 bases from J, with 13 bases between. Germline CDR1 and CDR2: LGHNA and YNFKEQ. CDR3 length equals 16 residues.